This entry concerns a single T cell receptor (beta chain). Its antigen is undetermined. This entry is derived from a study of blood T cells in healthy people across ages. The CDR3 consists of 14 residues. Trimming took off 3 bases at V and 11 bases at J, with 22 bases between the two ends. Germline V gene lookup returns CDR1 DFQATT and CDR2 SNEGSKA (reference sequence). It was with a sample-barcoded 5' primer and a J-beta primer mix that a second PCR of roughly 7 to 12 cycles was run. Researchers report that a template-switch adaptor with 12 random nucleotides tagged each cDNA molecule. TCRdb independently ran MiXCR on the 5' RACE reads; one entry per CDR3 protein. Of 650,000 to 1,000,000 distinct CDR3 sequences listed, approximately 35% were seen once; the top ten hold roughly 13%. Study observations and caveats: The CMV status of each donor remained undetermined, and this could have confounded shifts in expanded clonotypes. Per million T cells, TCR beta diversity dropped about linearly as age rose.

At least 6 micrograms of total RNA were extracted per sample. V usage is TRBV20-1 and J usage is TRBJ2-5; D might be TRBD1 (6 bases). Input material: blood. This sequence originates from a man younger than 35 in good health. This CDR3 reads CSARLTGAILRQYF. The CDR3 bases are TGCAGTGCTAGGCTGACAGGTGCTATTTTAAGGCAGTACTTC.